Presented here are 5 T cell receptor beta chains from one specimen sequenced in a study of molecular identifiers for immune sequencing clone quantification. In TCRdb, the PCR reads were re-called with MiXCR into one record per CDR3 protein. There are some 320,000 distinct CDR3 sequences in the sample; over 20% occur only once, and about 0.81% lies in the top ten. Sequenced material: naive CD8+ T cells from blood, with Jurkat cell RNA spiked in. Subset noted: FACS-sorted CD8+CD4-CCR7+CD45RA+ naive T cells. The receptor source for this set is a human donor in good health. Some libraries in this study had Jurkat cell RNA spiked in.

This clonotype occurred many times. CDR3 sequence: CASSDGPDYEQYF. Here the CDR3 DNA reads TGTGCCAGCAGTGACGGGCCAGACTACGAGCAGTACTTC. The J gene is TRBJ2-7, the V gene TRBV7-6; D gene ambiguous. The ends were cut back, 6 bases at V and 3 bases at J, with 12 bases in the middle. CDR1 is SGHVS, CDR2 FNYEAQ, per germline. The length of the CDR3 is 13 residues.

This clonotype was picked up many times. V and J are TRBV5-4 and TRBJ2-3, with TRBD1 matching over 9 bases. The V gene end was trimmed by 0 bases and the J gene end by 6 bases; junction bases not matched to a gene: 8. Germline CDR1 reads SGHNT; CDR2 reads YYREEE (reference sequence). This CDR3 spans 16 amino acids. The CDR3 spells CASSLGQGGVFDTQYF. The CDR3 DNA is TGTGCCAGCAGCTTGGGACAGGGGGGGGTTTTTGATACGCAGTATTTT. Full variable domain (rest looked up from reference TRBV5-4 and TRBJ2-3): ETGVTQSPTHLIKTRGQQVTLRCSSQSGHNTVSWYQQALGQGPQFIFQYYREEENGRGNFPPRFSGLQFPNYSSELNVNALELDDSALYLCASSLGQGGVFDTQYFGPGTRLTVL.

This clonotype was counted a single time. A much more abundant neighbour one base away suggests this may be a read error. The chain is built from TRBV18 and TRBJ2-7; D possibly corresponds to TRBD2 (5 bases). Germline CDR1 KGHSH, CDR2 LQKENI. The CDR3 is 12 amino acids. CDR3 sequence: CASSPAGIEQCF. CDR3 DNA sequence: TGTGCCAGCTCACCGGCGGGTATCGAGCAGTGCTTC. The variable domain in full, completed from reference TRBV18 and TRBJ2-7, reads NAGVMQNPRHLVRRRGQEARLRCSPMKGHSHVYWYRQLPEEGLKFMVYLQKENIIDESGMPKERFSAEFPKEGPSILRIQQVVRGDSAAYFCASSPAGIEQCFGPGTRLTVT.

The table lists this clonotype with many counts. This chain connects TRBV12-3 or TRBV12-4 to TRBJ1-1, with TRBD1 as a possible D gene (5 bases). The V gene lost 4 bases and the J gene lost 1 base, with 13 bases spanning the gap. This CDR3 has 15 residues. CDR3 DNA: TGTGCCAGCAGTTCACCCTCGACAGCGAACACTGAAGCTTTCTTT. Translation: CASSSPSTANTEAFF.

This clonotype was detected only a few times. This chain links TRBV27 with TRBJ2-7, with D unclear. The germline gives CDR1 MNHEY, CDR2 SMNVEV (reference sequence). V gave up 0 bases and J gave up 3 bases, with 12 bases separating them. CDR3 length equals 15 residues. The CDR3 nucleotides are TGTGCCAGCAGTTTATCCGGCCCATCCGGCTACGAGCAGTACTTC. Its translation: CASSLSGPSGYEQYF.